Listed below are T cell receptor beta chains from one sample, sequenced in a study of T cells in Graves' hyperthyroidism and ophthalmopathy. MiXCR was run by TCRdb on the multiplex PCR reads, yielding one entry per CDR3 protein. The sample shows some 550,000 distinct CDR3 sequences, about a sixth of them seen only once. Sequencing was done on a sample of blood. The receptors were gathered from a woman between 40 and 55 years old with Graves' ophthalmopathy. Both conserved end residues are part of each CDR3. The order of the fields is CDR3 length, clone size, J gene, D gene, V gene, CDR3 DNA, CDR3 protein. D genes are given only for firm matches. Size tells how often a clone was seen (once, few, many) or the class of an expanded clone, and some rows leave it out.

14 | few | TRBJ1-1 | NA | TRBV2 | TGTGCCAGCAAAGGAGGGAAGGCGGACACTGAAGCTTTCTTT | CASKGGKADTEAFF
15 | many | TRBJ2-7 | NA | TRBV7-6 | TGTGCCAGCAGCTTACTCGGGGCAATGACCTACGAGCAGTACTTC | CASSLLGAMTYEQYF
13 | many | TRBJ1-5 | NA | TRBV6-1 | TGTGCCAGCAGTGGTGACTGGGAGCAGCCCCAGCATTTT | CASSGDWEQPQHF
15 | many | TRBJ1-5 | NA | TRBV2 | TGTGCCAGCAGTAAGACGGGAAATAGCAATCAGCCCCAGCATTTT | CASSKTGNSNQPQHF
12 | many | TRBJ2-7 | NA | TRBV12-3/TRBV12-4 | TGTGCCAGCAGTTTCATGGGTGACGAGCAGTACTTC | CASSFMGDEQYF
14 | NA | TRBJ1-4 | NA | TRBV4-1 | TGCGCCAGCAGCCAAGGGGGCTTTCCTGAAAAACTGTTTTTT | CASSQGGFPEKLFF
13 | many | TRBJ2-7 | NA | TRBV3-1 | TGTGCCAGCAGCCTTGGCCGGGTCTACGAGCAGTACTTC | CASSLGRVYEQYF
13 | many | TRBJ2-3 | NA | TRBV20-1 | TGCAGTGCGCCACCCAGTAGCACAGATACGCAGTATTTT | CSAPPSSTDTQYF
16 | few | TRBJ1-1 | TRBD1 | TRBV6-5 | TGTGCCAGCAGTTACGACACGGACAGGGTGGGGACTGAAGCTTTCTTT | CASSYDTDRVGTEAFF
14 | NA | TRBJ1-2 | TRBD1 | TRBV3-1 | TGTGCCAGCAGCGCCCGGGACAGAGATTCGGGCTACACCTTC | CASSARDRDSGYTF
13 | many | TRBJ2-2 | NA | TRBV12-3/TRBV12-4 | TGTGCCAGCAGTTCCCCGGAGGACGGGGAGCTGTTTTTT | CASSSPEDGELFF
17 | NA | TRBJ1-6 | NA | TRBV6-1 | TGTGCCAGCAGTGAACCGCTCCTAGGGGCTCTTAATTCACCCCTCCACTTT | CASSEPLLGALNSPLHF
17 | NA | TRBJ2-1 | TRBD2 | TRBV19 | TGTGCCAGTAGAACCCTCCCGACTAGCGGGAGTAGCAATGAGCAGTTCTTC | CASRTLPTSGSSNEQFF
16 | few | TRBJ2-3 | TRBD2 | TRBV7-3 | TGTGCCAGCAGCCAGGGACTAGCGGGAAACACAGATACGCAGTATTTT | CASSQGLAGNTDTQYF
15 | few | TRBJ1-5 | NA | TRBV28 | TGTGCCAGCAGTTTATACCGCCTCAGCAATCAGCCCCAGCATTTT | CASSLYRLSNQPQHF
12 | many | TRBJ2-2 | NA | TRBV20-1 | TGCAGTGCTAGAGGGGAGACCGGGGAGCTGTTTTTT | CSARGETGELFF
15 | many | TRBJ1-1 | NA | TRBV29-1 | TGCAGCGCCACACGAAACCGGGACACTAACACTGAAGCTTTCTTT | CSATRNRDTNTEAFF
15 | many | TRBJ2-7 | NA | TRBV12-3/TRBV12-4 | TGTGCCAGCAGTTTCTCCGGCTGGAGGGCCTACGAGCAGTACTTC | CASSFSGWRAYEQYF
15 | few | TRBJ1-2 | NA | TRBV27 | TGTGCCAGCAGTTTATCGTTCAGGATCATAGGCGGCTACACCTTC | CASSLSFRIIGGYTF
15 | few | TRBJ1-1 | TRBD1 | TRBV10-3 | TGTGCCATCAGTGACCAGGGACAGGGGAACACTGAAGCTTTCTTT | CAISDQGQGNTEAFF
16 | NA | TRBJ2-6 | NA | TRBV15 | TGTGCCACCAGCAGAGATCAAAGCTCTGGGGCCAACGTCCTGACTTTC | CATSRDQSSGANVLTF
14 | many | TRBJ1-1 | NA | TRBV7-9 | TGTGCCAGCAGCTTAAGACAGCGGGGCACTGAAGCTTTCTTT | CASSLRQRGTEAFF
14 | many | TRBJ2-3 | NA | TRBV11-2 | TGTGCCAGCAGCTACCGGGACTTCCAGGATACGCAGTATTTT | CASSYRDFQDTQYF
12 | NA | TRBJ1-4 | NA | TRBV6-1 | TGTGCCAGCAGGGGCTATAATGAAAAACTGTTTTTT | CASRGYNEKLFF
13 | NA | TRBJ2-3 | NA | TRBV6-1 | TGTGCCAGCAGCTCCAACGGAGGAAATACGCAGTATTTT | CASSSNGGNTQYF
16 | few | TRBJ2-2 | NA | TRBV15 | TGTGCCACCAGCAGAGATGCCCGGCGGGACACCGGGGAGCTGTTTTTT | CATSRDARRDTGELFF
12 | many | TRBJ1-1 | NA | TRBV7-8 | TGTGCCAGCAGCCCGGTTGCCAGGGAGGCTTTCTTT | CASSPVAREAFF
16 | many | TRBJ2-3 | NA | TRBV11-2 | TGTGCCAGCAGCTTAGTGGGGGGCAGGGGGTTTGATACGCAGTATTTT | CASSLVGGRGFDTQYF
15 | NA | TRBJ2-2 | NA | TRBV30 | TGTGCCTGGAGGCTGGGGGGAATTTACACCGGGGAGCTGTTTTTT | CAWRLGGIYTGELFF
15 | few | TRBJ2-1 | TRBD2 | TRBV6-1 | TGTGCCAGCAGTGAGGCAAACGGGGGGGCCTATGAGCAGTTCTTC | CASSEANGGAYEQFF
15 | NA | TRBJ2-1 | NA | TRBV6-1 | TGTGCCAGCAGACTTGATGGGCAGGGCTACAATGAGCAGTTCTTC | CASRLDGQGYNEQFF
15 | NA | TRBJ2-7 | NA | TRBV28 | TGTGCCAGCAGCCCACTCTCGGACGGAACCTACGAGCAGTACTTC | CASSPLSDGTYEQYF
16 | NA | TRBJ2-7 | NA | TRBV5-5 | TGCGCCAGCAGCCAAGAATGGGCAGGGAACTCCTACGAGCAGTACTTC | CASSQEWAGNSYEQYF
15 | few | TRBJ1-1 | TRBD1 | TRBV19 | TGTGCCAGTAGTATAGTGGACAGGTTGAACACTGAAGCTTTCTTT | CASSIVDRLNTEAFF
15 | few | TRBJ2-1 | TRBD2 | TRBV24-1 | TGTGCCACCAGTGATTTAAAGCGGGACGGGTATGAGCAGTTCTTC | CATSDLKRDGYEQFF
14 | NA | TRBJ1-2 | TRBD1 | TRBV28 | TGTGCCAGCAGTCCCCATGACAGGGCCTATGGCTACACCTTC | CASSPHDRAYGYTF
14 | few | TRBJ1-3 | NA | TRBV28 | TGTGCCAGCAGTTCTGACGGCTCTGGAAACACCATATATTTT | CASSSDGSGNTIYF
13 | many | TRBJ1-5 | NA | TRBV5-8 | TGTGCCAGCAGCTTGCGTGGGTATCAGCCCCAGCATTTT | CASSLRGYQPQHF
13 | many | TRBJ1-2 | NA | TRBV30 | TGTGCCTGGAGTGTACAGGCCCTCTATGGCTACACCTTC | CAWSVQALYGYTF
16 | NA | TRBJ2-1 | TRBD2 | TRBV5-1 | TGCGCCAGCAGCTTGTCCCCGACTAGCTCGGGGAATGAGCAGTTCTTC | CASSLSPTSSGNEQFF
17 | few | TRBJ2-5 | TRBD2 | TRBV6-5 | TGTGCCAGCAGTTACTCAAGGGCTAGCGGGGACCAAGAGACCCAGTACTTC | CASSYSRASGDQETQYF
15 | many | TRBJ2-1 | NA | TRBV2 | TGTGCCAGCAGCGCCTCAGGGTTTTTCCCCAATGAGCAGTTCTTC | CASSASGFFPNEQFF
13 | many | TRBJ2-7 | NA | TRBV3-1 | TGTGCCAGCAGCCAAGGCAGGAGGGACGAGCAGTACTTC | CASSQGRRDEQYF
16 | many | TRBJ2-7 | NA | TRBV2 | TGTGCCAGCAGTGAAGCGCTTCGGGGTAACTCCTACGAGCAGTACTTC | CASSEALRGNSYEQYF
14 | many | TRBJ2-5 | TRBD2 | TRBV2 | TGTGCCAGCAGGGACTCCGGTACTAGCGGGCCTTCTTACTTC | CASRDSGTSGPSYF
15 | few | TRBJ1-1 | TRBD1 | TRBV29-1 | TGCAGCGGACGGCTTCAGGGGGCAGGGAACACTGAAGCTTTCTTT | CSGRLQGAGNTEAFF